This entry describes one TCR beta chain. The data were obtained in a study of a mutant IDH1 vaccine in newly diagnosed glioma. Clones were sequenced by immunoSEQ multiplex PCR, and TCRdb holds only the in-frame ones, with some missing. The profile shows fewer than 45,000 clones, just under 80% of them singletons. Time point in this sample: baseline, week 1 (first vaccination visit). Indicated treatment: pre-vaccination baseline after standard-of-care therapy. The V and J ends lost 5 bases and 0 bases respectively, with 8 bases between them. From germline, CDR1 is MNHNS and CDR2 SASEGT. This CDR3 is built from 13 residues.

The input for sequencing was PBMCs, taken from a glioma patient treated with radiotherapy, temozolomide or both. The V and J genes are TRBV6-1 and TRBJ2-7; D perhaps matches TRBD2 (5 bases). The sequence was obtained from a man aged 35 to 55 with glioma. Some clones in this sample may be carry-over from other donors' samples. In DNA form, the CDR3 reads TGTGCCAGCAGTCGGGGAAGCTCCTACGAGCAGTACTTC. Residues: CASSRGSSYEQYF.